This T cell receptor beta chain appears in the sequencing data of a study of regulatory T cells in long-lasting Graves disease. Overall study results and limits: The study found TRBV28, TRBJ1-2 and TRBJ2-5 favored in persistent disease.

This CDR3 has 17 amino acids. CDR1 and CDR2 from the germline V gene are KGHSH and LQKENI. Specified time point: newly diagnosed GD, antithyroid drugs for less than 3 months. Scientists built the TCR library using RNA that was extracted from PBMCs. Graves' disease diagnosis was established per American Thyroid Association guidelines. Comment on this clonotype: The target antigen is unknown. A read error is possible here, since a much larger clone lies one base away.

Researchers made TCR beta libraries by using iRepertoire HTBI primers and running Arm-PCR on CDR3 regions. MiXCR, run by TCRdb on the multiplex PCR reads, gives a single entry per CDR3 protein. The sample has roughly 420,000 distinct CDR3 sequences, roughly 15% seen once. These data also formed part of another study, on T cells in Graves' hyperthyroidism and ophthalmopathy. That study adds: Graves' hyperthyroidism qualified as stable when ophthalmopathy did not progress within 18 months. First-round RT-PCR targeting the TCR CDR3 was performed with the HTBI primer set.

The chain has TRBV18 and TRBJ2-1; D may match TRBD1 or TRBD2 (5 bases each). The clonotype originates from a woman aged 30 to 39 with Graves disease. The input for sequencing was peripheral blood mononuclear cells (PBMCs), taken at new diagnosis, from a patient treated with antithyroid drugs. This CDR3 reads CASSRLSGQGSYNERFF. CDR3 coding DNA: TGTGCCAGCTCCCGATTATCGGGGCAGGGCTCCTACAATGAGCGGTTCTTC.